This T cell receptor (beta chain) stems from a study of a mutant IDH1 vaccine in newly diagnosed glioma. From germline, CDR1 is GTSNPN and CDR2 SVGIG (reference sequence). The CDR3 is 17 amino acids. Losses at the gene ends were 1 base for V and 7 bases for J; bases not matched to a gene: 11. This clone has more than one count but fewer than ten. Its antigen is undetermined. The method was immunoSEQ multiplex PCR; TCRdb's version includes in-frame clones alone and lacks a portion of them. The data contain roughly 34,000 clones, roughly three fifths of them singletons. Time point reported: week 5, during vaccination. The study gave 300 ug of mutant IDH1 20-mer peptide per vaccine dose, with topical imiquimod.

This chain joins TRBV30 and TRBJ2-3, with TRBD2 matching over 13 bases. Sample: PBMCs, taken from a glioma patient whose treatment included an IDH1 peptide vaccine. The TCR comes from a woman aged 18-29 years with glioma. Here the CDR3 reads CAWSARTSGGHRNTQYF. In DNA, the CDR3 is TGTGCCTGGAGTGCACGGACTAGCGGGGGACATAGAAATACGCAGTATTTT.